This T cell receptor beta chain is drawn from a study of T cells after yellow fever vaccination. Regarding the study as a whole: Booster samples showed a return of most primary-vaccination clones (about 96% CD4, 88% CD8). Faster peaking, at day 5 versus 15, marked a secondary response that was weaker.

Template-switching 5'RACE yielded the TCR cDNA; a universal primer site and UMIs were added in the process. Each CDR3 protein is one row after TCRdb ran MiXCR on the 5' RACE reads. The data hold some 160,000 distinct CDR3 sequences, with 9.3% observed a single time. In this sample, this clonotype turned up a few times. Antigen specificity is unknown. CDR3 length: 15 residues. CDR1 and CDR2 from the germline V gene are SGHRS and YFSETQ. V was clipped by 0 bases and J by 5 bases; unmatched bases: 6. Sample: CD8+ T cells sorted from PBMCs, taken 45 days after the yellow fever booster vaccination. The chain uses TRBV5-1 and TRBJ2-3; 7 bases fit TRBD2. The TCR comes from a young man who received the YFV17D yellow fever vaccine. The CDR3 nucleotides read TGCGCCAGCAGCTTGGAAGAGCGGGGAGAAGATACGCAGTATTTT. Amino acids: CASSLEERGEDTQYF.